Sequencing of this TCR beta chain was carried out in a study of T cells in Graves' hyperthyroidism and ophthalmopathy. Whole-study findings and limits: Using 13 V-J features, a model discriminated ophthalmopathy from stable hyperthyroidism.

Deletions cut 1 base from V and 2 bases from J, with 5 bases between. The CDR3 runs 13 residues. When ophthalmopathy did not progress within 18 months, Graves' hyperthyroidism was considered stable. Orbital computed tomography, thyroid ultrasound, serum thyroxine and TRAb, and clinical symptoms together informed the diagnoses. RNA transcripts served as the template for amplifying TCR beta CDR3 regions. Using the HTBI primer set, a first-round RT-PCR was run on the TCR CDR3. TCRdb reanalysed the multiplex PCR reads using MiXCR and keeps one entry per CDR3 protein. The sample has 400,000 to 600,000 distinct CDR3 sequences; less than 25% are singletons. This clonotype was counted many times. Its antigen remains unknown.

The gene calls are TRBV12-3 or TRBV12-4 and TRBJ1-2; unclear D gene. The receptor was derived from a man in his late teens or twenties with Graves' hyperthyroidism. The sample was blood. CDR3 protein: CASSLGMNYGYTF. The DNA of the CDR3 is TGTGCCAGCAGTTTAGGGATGAACTATGGCTACACCTTC.